The 26 T cell receptor beta chains listed next were all sequenced from one sample in a study of T-cell reconstitution after alpha-beta-depleted transplantation in children. The library targeted TCRbeta and was prepared with unique molecular identifiers. In TCRdb, the PCR reads were re-called with MiXCR into one record per CDR3 protein. The profile shows some 600,000 distinct CDR3 sequences, roughly 17% of them singletons. The source material was PBMCs from the stem cell graft donor, sampled from the stem cell graft. These receptors came from a human donor who donated a stem cell graft to a child with acute myeloid leukemia.

The gene calls are TRBV5-5 and TRBJ2-7, with a possible D match to TRBD2 (6 bases). V shed 4 bases and J shed 1 base, with 18 bases lying between them. This CDR3 is built from 16 residues. Germline lookup yields CDR1 SGHKS and CDR2 YYEKEE (reference sequence). The CDR3 DNA reads TGTGCCAGCAGCCGCGAGGTGGGGGGACCTTCCTACGAGCAGTACTTC. Its protein product is CASSREVGGPSYEQYF.

In this sample, this clonotype turned up many times. The V and J genes are TRBV29-1 and TRBJ2-7; D is unclear. This CDR3 comprises 13 residues. Germline CDR1 SQVTM, CDR2 ANQGSEA. Between the trimmed V and J ends, which lost 5 bases and 2 bases, there was a span of 13 bases. CDR3 sequence reads: CSVRRPLTYEQYF. In DNA form, the CDR3 reads TGCAGCGTTCGGCGGCCACTTACCTACGAGCAGTACTTC.

This clonotype was detected only a few times. The CDR3 DNA sequence: TGTGCCAGCTTTCGGCCTCCGCTGGTTGCAAATGAGCAGTTCTTC. It is translated as CASFRPPLVANEQFF. The chain carries TRBV6-1 and TRBJ2-1; D gene unclear. CDR3 length: 15 amino acids. Trimming left V 8 bases short and J 7 bases short, with 21 bases between. Germline V CDR1 and CDR2: MNHNS, SASEGT.

The rearrangement links TRBV12-3 or TRBV12-4 to TRBJ2-4; 7 nucleotides match TRBD1. Trimming at V came to 5 bases and at J to 8 bases, leaving 6 bases not matched to a gene. This CDR3 region has 13 residues. CDR3 sequence (DNA): TGTGCCAGCAGTCCGACAGGGATCGACATTCAGTACTTC. This translates into CASSPTGIDIQYF.

For this clonotype: With a much larger clone just one base away, this may be a read error. The rearrangement uses TRBV5-5 and TRBJ2-4; D is tentatively TRBD1 or TRBD2 (7 bases each). The germline CDR1 and CDR2 sequences are SGHKS and YYEKEE (reference sequence). The CDR3 is 15 residues long. CDR3 DNA sequence: TGTGCCAGCAGCCTCAGGGGGGGGGCCAAAGACATTCAGTACTTC. Translated, it gives CASSLRGGAKDIQYF. Drawing the rest from reference TRBV5-5 and TRBJ2-4, the complete variable domain is DAGVTQSPTHLIKTRGQQVTLRCSPISGHKSVSWYQQVLGQGPQFIFQYYEKEERGRGNFPDRFSARQFPNYSSELNVNALLLGDSALYLCASSLRGGAKDIQYFGAGTRLSVL.

In its sample, this clonotype was seen a few times. The chain is built from TRBV5-6 and TRBJ1-5; 10 bases align to TRBD1. The length of the CDR3 is 15 residues. CDR1 is SGHDT, CDR2 YYEEEE, per germline. J was trimmed by 5 bases and V by 4 bases; bases with no gene match: 6. The CDR3 nucleotides read TGTGCCAGCAGCCGGGGGGACAGGGGTCATCAGCCCCAGCATTTT. It is translated as CASSRGDRGHQPQHF.

This clonotype has only a few counts. The V and J genes are TRBV11-2 and TRBJ2-1; D perhaps matches TRBD1 (7 bases). Germline V gives CDR1 SGHAT, CDR2 FQNNGV. Trimming removed 3 bases from V and 13 bases from J, with 16 bases in between. The CDR3 runs 13 residues. CDR3 residues: CASSLGGQAQQFF. The DNA of the CDR3 is TGTGCCAGCAGCTTGGGAGGACAGGCGCAACAGTTCTTC.

This clonotype was counted many times. The V call is TRBV24-1, the J call TRBJ1-5; D uncertain. The CDR3 spans 13 residues. Germline V gives CDR1 KGHDR, CDR2 SFDVKD. V was trimmed by 4 bases and J by 9 bases, leaving 12 bases between them. CDR3 coding DNA: TGTGCCACCAGTGACCGGACGACCGGGCCCCAGCATTTT. This gives the protein CATSDRTTGPQHF.

This clonotype was found a few times. In DNA form, the CDR3 reads TGTGCCAGCAGCAAAGGGACAGGGAGGGACAATGAGCAGTTCTTC. Translation: CASSKGTGRDNEQFF. The V call is TRBV21-1, the J call TRBJ2-1; the table assigns TRBD1, which was not confirmed against the DNA. TRBV21-1 is assigned pseudogene status. The length of the CDR3 is 15 residues.

The V gene is TRBV7-8, the J gene TRBJ2-6; D unclear. V shed 11 bases and J shed 4 bases, with 9 bases lying between them. The CDR3 is made up of 12 amino acids. Germline V lookup: CDR1 SGHVS, CDR2 FQNEAQ. CDR3 sequence (DNA): TGTGCCGGGTCCTCCGGGGCCAACGTCCTGACTTTC. Its protein is CAGSSGANVLTF.

The rearrangement links TRBV6-2 or TRBV6-3 to TRBJ2-3; 7 nucleotides match TRBD1. V shed 7 bases and J 2 bases; nucleotides not matched to a gene: 6. From germline, CDR1 is MNHEY and CDR2 SVGEGT. The CDR3 contains 14 residues. The CDR3 nucleotides are TGTGCCAGCACCGACAGGGTTTTCACAGATACGCAGTATTTT. Its translation: CASTDRVFTDTQYF.

This clonotype was observed at least ten times. The chain joins TRBV12-3 or TRBV12-4 to TRBJ2-1; D might be TRBD2 (6 bases). CDR3 length: 14 amino acids. Trimming pared 8 bases from V and 6 bases from J, leaving 17 bases between. CDR3 loop: CASQPGTLSNEQFF. The CDR3 nucleotides read TGTGCCAGCCAACCCGGGACTCTCTCCAATGAGCAGTTCTTC.

This clonotype appeared a few times. The rearrangement uses TRBV6-5 and TRBJ1-1; 10 nucleotides match TRBD1. Per germline, CDR1 MNHEY and CDR2 SVGAGI. The CDR3 has 17 amino acids. V shed 2 bases and J 3 bases; nucleotides not matched to a gene: 9. CDR3 sequence: CASSYPADRGGDTEAFF. The CDR3 DNA follows: TGTGCCAGCAGTTACCCGGCGGACAGGGGGGGTGACACTGAAGCTTTCTTT.

This clonotype has a count of ten or more. The chain links TRBV20-1 to TRBJ2-3; unclear D gene. Germline-derived CDR1 and CDR2 are DFQATT and SNEGSKA (reference sequence). The V and J ends lost 6 bases and 5 bases respectively, with 24 bases between them. The CDR3 covers 16 residues. The CDR3 nucleotides are TGCAGTGCATTCCCCCCCACTCTTCCCGAAAGAGATACGCAGTATTTT. This sequence encodes CSAFPPTLPERDTQYF.

The chain couples TRBV7-3 to TRBJ2-3, with D tentatively TRBD2 (6 bases). CDR3 size: 16 residues. The germline V and J ends were trimmed by 1 base and 2 bases, with 13 bases remaining between them. Germline V CDR1 and CDR2: SGHTA, FQGTGA. This CDR3 reads CASSLRGSGYTDTQYF. DNA for the CDR3: TGTGCCAGCAGCTTAAGGGGTAGCGGCTACACAGATACGCAGTATTTT.

The gene calls are TRBV6-2 or TRBV6-3 and TRBJ2-6; D may correspond to TRBD1 or TRBD2 (6 bases each). This CDR3 is built from 15 residues. Germline V lookup: CDR1 MNHEY, CDR2 SVGEGT. Trimming cost V 7 bases and J 1 base, with 11 bases left between them. The CDR3 DNA reads as TGTGCCAGCACCAAGGGGGGATCTGGGGCCAACGTCCTGACTTTC. It codes for CASTKGGSGANVLTF.

Comment on this clonotype: A much larger clone sits a single nucleotide away, making a read error possible. The V and J genes are TRBV29-1 and TRBJ2-5, with unresolved D. Germline CDR1 is SQVTM and CDR2 is ANQGSEA. The CDR3 has 11 amino acids. The CDR3 DNA sequence: TGCAGCGTCGCTGGGCAAGAGGCCCAGTACTTC. As protein: CSVAGQEAQYF.

This clonotype was counted once. A much larger clone differs from this one at a single base, so this may be a read error. The chain has TRBV10-3 and TRBJ1-1; D is perhaps TRBD1 (6 bases). The germline V gene encodes CDR1 ENHRY and CDR2 SYGVKD. This CDR3 has 14 amino acids. The V end was cut by 5 bases, the J end by 5 bases, with 15 bases between. Written as DNA, the CDR3 is TGTGCCATCAGTAGGGCAGGGGCGGGTACTGAAGCTTTCTTT. Amino acids: CAISRAGAGTEAFF.

The chain employs TRBV3-1 and TRBJ1-2; the match to TRBD1 covers 7 bases. Looked up from germline, CDR1 is LGHDT and CDR2 is YNNKEL (reference sequence). The V gene end was trimmed by 4 bases and the J gene end by 3 bases; junction bases not matched to a gene: 8. The CDR3 runs to 15 residues. CDR3: CASSLGTVKDYGYTF. CDR3 coding DNA: TGTGCCAGCAGCCTCGGGACAGTGAAGGACTATGGCTACACCTTC.

Turning to this clonotype: A single base separates this from a much larger clone, so it may be a read error. The DNA of the CDR3 is TGCAGTGCTAGAGTACAGGCTGCCTCCTACGAGCAGTACGTC. This encodes CSARVQAASYEQYV. The gene calls are TRBV20-1 and TRBJ2-7, with D possibly TRBD1 on 5 matching bases. Germline V gene lookup returns CDR1 DFQATT and CDR2 SNEGSKA (reference sequence). The CDR3 covers 14 residues. With 1 base removed from V and 0 bases from J, the gap between germline ends came to 10 bases.

The sample holds a few counts of this clonotype. The chain has TRBV11-2 and TRBJ2-5; D remains unclear. Trimming took 1 base from V and 6 from J, leaving 9 bases between them. CDR3 length: 13 residues. CDR1 and CDR2 (germline): SGHAT, FQNNGV. In nucleotides, the CDR3 is TGTGCCAGCAGCTTAGCCGTCCTGAAGACCCAGTACTTC. Translation: CASSLAVLKTQYF.

This clonotype was detected a few times. V is TRBV11-1 and J is TRBJ2-1; D may be TRBD2 (5 bases). The CDR3 is made up of 13 amino acids. CDR1 and CDR2 from the germline V gene are SGHAT and FQDESV (reference sequence). The V and J ends lost 2 bases and 5 bases respectively, with 7 bases between them. CDR3 coding DNA: TGTGCCAGCAGCTTAAACGGGAACAATGAGCAGTTCTTC. Amino acid sequence: CASSLNGNNEQFF.

In its sample, this clonotype was seen many times. J is TRBJ2-1 and V is TRBV20-1; no clear D. CDR1 DFQATT and CDR2 SNEGSKA come from the germline V gene (reference sequence). This CDR3 has 15 residues. V was shortened by 5 bases and J by 2 bases, with 16 bases between the two germline ends. DNA for the CDR3: TGCAGTGCTCCGAATCTGGCGGCCCCCTACAATGAGCAGTTCTTC. This codes for CSAPNLAAPYNEQFF.

The chain recombines TRBV7-2 with TRBJ2-7, with D hard to call. The CDR3 has 13 residues. Deletions cut 1 base from V and 2 bases from J, with 6 bases between. Germline lookup yields CDR1 SGHTA and CDR2 FQGNSA. Here the CDR3 reads CASSLGEPYEQYV. In DNA form, the CDR3 reads TGTGCCAGCAGCTTAGGGGAACCCTACGAGCAGTACGTC.

This clonotype was seen repeatedly, ten times or more. The gene calls are TRBV20-1 and TRBJ1-2, with 9 bases identical to TRBD1. Germline CDR1 DFQATT, CDR2 SNEGSKA (reference sequence). Trimming cost V 0 bases and J 9 bases; bases outside gene matches: 14. This CDR3 comprises 16 residues. CDR3 DNA sequence: TGCAGTGCTAGAGATCCCAATGGACAGGGGAGCGGGAGCTACACCTTC. Its protein is CSARDPNGQGSGSYTF.

This clonotype was counted between two and nine times. V usage is TRBV7-2 and J usage is TRBJ1-1; D possibly corresponds to TRBD1 (6 bases). With 5 bases removed from V and 5 bases from J, the gap between germline ends came to 18 bases. This CDR3 has 15 amino acids. CDR1 is SGHTA, CDR2 FQGNSA, per germline. The CDR3 protein is CASSPTDRPLTEAFF. CDR3 DNA sequence: TGTGCCAGCAGCCCAACGGACAGACCGCTTACTGAAGCTTTCTTT.